These 18 T cell receptor beta chains were all obtained from the same sample, sequenced in a study of T cells after yellow fever vaccination. TCRdb fed the 5' RACE reads into MiXCR, producing one record per CDR3 protein. Altogether approximately 110,000 distinct CDR3 sequences are present, around 7.7% being singletons, with the ten largest covering 2.5%. Here the sequenced sample was CD4+ T cells sorted from PBMCs, taken roughly 10 days after the first yellow fever vaccination. The receptors shown here come from a man aged 18 to 35 who received the YFV17D yellow fever vaccine.

The V gene is TRBV12-3 or TRBV12-4, the J gene TRBJ1-1; D is uncertain. The CDR3 is 10 amino acids. V gave up 3 bases and J gave up 5 bases, with 1 base separating them. As DNA, the CDR3 is TGTGCCAGCAGTTTGACTGAAGCTTTCTTT. It specifies CASSLTEAFF.

This clonotype was seen many times. The V gene is TRBV5-1, the J gene TRBJ2-7; D remains ambiguous. The ends were cut back, 4 bases at V and 4 bases at J, with 15 bases in the middle. CDR1 is SGHRS and CDR2 is YFSETQ in the germline V gene. This CDR3 has 14 residues. The CDR3 reads CASSLSMDGYEQYF. The CDR3 coding sequence is TGCGCCAGCAGCCTGTCAATGGACGGGTACGAGCAGTACTTC.

This clonotype appeared many times. V gene TRBV4-1 combines with J gene TRBJ2-3, with unresolved D. Per germline, CDR1 MGHRA and CDR2 YSYEKL. The CDR3 sequence is 12 residues long. Trimming took 3 bases from V and 3 from J, leaving 4 bases between them. CDR3 residues: CASSHPTDTQYF. The CDR3 DNA reads as TGCGCCAGCAGCCACCCTACAGATACGCAGTATTTT.

To note about this clonotype: This could be a read error, since a much larger clone is one nucleotide away. The chain couples TRBV18 to TRBJ2-2, with 8 bases that match TRBD2. The CDR3 spans 17 residues. Germline values: CDR1 KGHSH, CDR2 LQKENI. CDR3 residues: CAISPNRLATNTGELFF. CDR3 in DNA: TGTGCCATCTCACCCAATCGACTAGCGACGAACACCGGGGAGCTGTTTTTT.

This clonotype was counted many times. The chain employs TRBV11-1 and TRBJ1-3; 8 nucleotides line up with TRBD1. The CDR3 is made up of 19 amino acids. The V gene's germline CDR1 is SGHAT and CDR2 FQDESV (reference sequence). Trimming took 2 bases from V and 0 from J; bases not matched to a gene: 12. CDR3 sequence reads: CASSLSGTGPSNSGNTIYF. Here the CDR3 DNA reads TGTGCCAGCAGCTTATCCGGGACAGGCCCCTCTAACTCTGGAAACACCATATATTTT. Using reference TRBV11-1 and TRBJ1-3 for the parts outside the CDR3, the full variable domain is EAEVAQSPRYKITEKSQAVAFWCDPISGHATLYWYRQILGQGPELLVQFQDESVVDDSQLPKDRFSAERLKGVDSTLKIQPAELGDSAMYLCASSLSGTGPSNSGNTIYFGEGSWLTVV.

Many counts were recorded for this clonotype. The chain uses TRBV5-1 and TRBJ2-3; D uncertain. This CDR3 region has 13 residues. The germline V gene encodes CDR1 SGHRS and CDR2 YFSETQ. The germline V and J ends were trimmed by 0 bases and 6 bases, with 8 bases remaining between them. CDR3 in amino acids: CASSLGARDTQYF. The DNA for the CDR3 is TGCGCCAGCAGCTTGGGGGCGAGGGATACGCAGTATTTT.

This clonotype has a count of ten or more. Written as DNA, the CDR3 is TGTGCCAGCAGTCTGGGACTAGCGGGGTCGAACACCGGGGAGCTGTTTTTT. Translated, it gives CASSLGLAGSNTGELFF. This sequence joins TRBV12-3 or TRBV12-4 and TRBJ2-2; 13 nucleotides align to TRBD2. The ends lost 5 bases at V and 0 bases at J; junction bases unmatched: 3. The CDR3 extends over 17 amino acids.

This clonotype was recorded many times. The germline gene is not matched at one end of the junction; a read error may be the cause. V is TRBV7-2 and J is TRBJ2-5; 7 bases align to TRBD1. The CDR3 consists of 11 residues. The germline CDR1 and CDR2 sequences are SGHTA and FQGNSA. The CDR3 DNA follows: TGTGCCAGCAGCTGGAAGGACAGGCCCATCTTC. This encodes CASSWKDRPIF.

At least ten counts were recorded for this clonotype. The chain combines TRBV6-2 or TRBV6-3 with TRBJ2-1, with D maybe TRBD2 (6 bases). This CDR3 has 13 residues. V dropped 6 bases and J dropped 6 bases, with 12 bases sitting between them. CDR1 and CDR2 from the germline V gene are MNHEY and SVGEGT. For the CDR3, the DNA is TGTGCCAGCAGACGGGACGGGAGCAATGAGCAGTTCTTC. It is translated as CASRRDGSNEQFF.

This clonotype was found many times. V gene TRBV29-1 combines with J gene TRBJ2-3; D assignment may be TRBD1 or TRBD2 (5 bases each). CDR1 is SQVTM, CDR2 ANQGSEA, per germline. Trimming took 7 bases from V and 2 from J, leaving 7 bases between them. The CDR3 sequence is 11 residues long. In DNA, the CDR3 is TGCAGCGGGGGGTACACAGATACGCAGTATTTT. Amino acids: CSGGYTDTQYF.

This clonotype was counted a few times. J is TRBJ2-7 and V is TRBV6-5; D perhaps matches TRBD2 (7 bases). CDR1 is MNHEY, CDR2 SVGAGI, per germline. The V end was cut by 2 bases, the J end by 7 bases, with 15 bases between. CDR3 length: 14 amino acids. CDR3 in DNA: TGTGCCAGCAGTTACATAGGGGGGGGCTGGGAGCAGTACGTC. As protein: CASSYIGGGWEQYV.

This clonotype was seen ten or more times. The rearrangement joins TRBV9 to TRBJ2-5; unclear D gene. The ends were cut back, 3 bases at V and 1 base at J, with 7 bases in the middle. CDR3 length: 13 amino acids. Germline CDR1 is SGDLS and CDR2 is YYNGEE. The DNA for the CDR3 is TGTGCCAGCAGCGCCCGGACCCAAGAGACCCAGTACTTC. It encodes CASSARTQETQYF.

This clonotype was counted many times. The genes are TRBV7-6 and TRBJ2-3; D is uncertain. The CDR3 is 13 residues long. From germline, CDR1 is SGHVS and CDR2 FNYEAQ. Trimming took off 5 bases at V and 9 bases at J, with 15 bases between the two ends. The CDR3 nucleotides read TGTGCCAGCAGCCCTTCGGCTGTCGGAACGCAGTATTTT. This sequence encodes CASSPSAVGTQYF. Drawing the rest from reference TRBV7-6 and TRBJ2-3, the complete variable domain is GAGVSQSPRYKVTKRGQDVALRCDPISGHVSLYWYRQALGQGPEFLTYFNYEAQQDKSGLPNDRFSAERPEGSISTLTIQRTEQRDSAMYRCASSPSAVGTQYFGPGTRLTVL.

This clonotype was seen many times. The chain has TRBV10-3 and TRBJ2-7; a weak D match, TRBD2 (5 bases). From germline, CDR1 is ENHRY and CDR2 SYGVKD. This CDR3 region has 12 residues. V lost 6 bases to trimming and J lost 0 bases, with 6 bases between them. CDR3 sequence: CAIRRDSYEQYF. The CDR3 coding sequence is TGTGCCATCAGACGGGACTCCTACGAGCAGTACTTC.

The rearrangement joins TRBV5-4 to TRBJ2-1; 12 bases are shared with TRBD2. Germline CDR1 is SGHNT and CDR2 is YYREEE (reference sequence). V was pared by 3 bases and J by 10 bases, with 5 bases of the junction left unmatched. CDR3 size: 14 residues. This CDR3 is CASSSRTSGEEQFF. The CDR3 bases are TGTGCCAGCAGCTCTCGGACTAGCGGGGAAGAGCAGTTCTTC.

This clonotype was recorded at least ten times. The chain carries TRBV20-1 and TRBJ2-6, with D possibly being TRBD1 (5 bases). Germline V gene data show CDR1 as DFQATT and CDR2 as SNEGSKA (reference sequence). V was pared by 6 bases and J by 3 bases, with 12 bases between. The CDR3 loop spans 14 amino acids. This CDR3 reads CSALGHLGANVLTF. The CDR3 DNA reads as TGCAGTGCCCTTGGACACCTTGGGGCCAACGTCCTGACTTTC.

This clonotype appeared a few times. DNA of the CDR3: TGTGCCAGCAGCCCGAAAGCGGGGGGCTCAGAGGAAGAGACCCAGTACTTC. Protein sequence: CASSPKAGGSEEETQYF. The chain couples TRBV5-6 to TRBJ2-5; 9 nucleotides align to TRBD2. V lost 4 bases, J lost 3 bases, and 13 bases stayed unmatched. The CDR3 has 17 amino acids. CDR1 SGHDT and CDR2 YYEEEE come from the germline V gene.

This clonotype was seen ten or more times. V is TRBV6-5 and J is TRBJ2-7; D is unclear. This CDR3 is built from 12 residues. Germline V CDR1 and CDR2: MNHEY, SVGAGI. Deletions cut 7 bases from V and 2 bases from J, with 9 bases between. CDR3 nucleotide sequence: TGTGCCAGCAAACCGATGCCCTACGAGCAGTACGTC. Translation: CASKPMPYEQYV.